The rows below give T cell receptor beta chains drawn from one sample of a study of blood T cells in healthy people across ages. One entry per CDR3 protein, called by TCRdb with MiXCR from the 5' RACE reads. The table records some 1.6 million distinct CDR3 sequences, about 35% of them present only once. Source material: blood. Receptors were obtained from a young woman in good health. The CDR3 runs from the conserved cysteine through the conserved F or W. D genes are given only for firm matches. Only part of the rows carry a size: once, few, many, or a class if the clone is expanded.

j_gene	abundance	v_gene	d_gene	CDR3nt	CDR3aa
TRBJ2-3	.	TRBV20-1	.	TGCAGTGCTAGTGGGCAGGGAGGCGATACGCAGTATTTT	CSASGQGGDTQYF
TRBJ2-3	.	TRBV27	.	TGTGCCAGCAGTTTAAATCTAGTCGCTCTCACAGATACGCAGTATTTT	CASSLNLVALTDTQYF
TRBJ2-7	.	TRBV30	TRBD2	TGTGCCTGGAAGACGGCTAGCGGTTTCCACGAGCAGTACTTC	CAWKTASGFHEQYF
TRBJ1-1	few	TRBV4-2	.	TGTGCCAGCAGCCAGACCGGGACCTTTGGAACTGAAGCTTTCTTT	CASSQTGTFGTEAFF
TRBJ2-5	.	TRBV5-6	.	TGTGCCAGCAGCTTTCGGGGAGAGTTAAGAGAGACCCAGTACTTC	CASSFRGELRETQYF
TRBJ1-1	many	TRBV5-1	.	TGCGCCAGCAGCTTGGGGCGCAGGAACACTGAAGCTTTCTTT	CASSLGRRNTEAFF
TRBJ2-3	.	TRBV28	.	TGTGCCAGCAGTTTGGGGCGGCCCACTAGCACAGATACGCAGTATTTT	CASSLGRPTSTDTQYF
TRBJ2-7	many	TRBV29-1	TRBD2	TGCAGCGTTGCTGGACTAGAGGGGCTCTACTACGAGCAGTACTTC	CSVAGLEGLYYEQYF
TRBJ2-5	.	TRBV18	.	TGTGCCAGCTCACGGGAAGCCAGGGAGACTGGGGAGCAGTACTTC	CASSREARETGEQYF
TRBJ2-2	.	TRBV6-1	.	TGTGCCAGCAGTGATCCTACAGGGATTGCAGGGGAGCTGTTTTTT	CASSDPTGIAGELFF
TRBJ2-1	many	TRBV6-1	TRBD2	TGTGCCAGCAGTGGAAAGAAGCGGGGGGACAATGAGCAGTTCTTC	CASSGKKRGDNEQFF
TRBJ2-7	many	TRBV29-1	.	TGCAGCGTTGTCACGACAGGGAGGTCCCACGAGCAGTACTTC	CSVVTTGRSHEQYF
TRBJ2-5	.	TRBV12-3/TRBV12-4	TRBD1	TGTGCCAGCAGTTTCACAGGGGGCCCCCAAGAGACCCAGTACTTC	CASSFTGGPQETQYF
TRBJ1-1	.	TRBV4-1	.	TGCGCCAGCAGCGTCTCGTATGACACTGAAGCTTTCTTT	CASSVSYDTEAFF
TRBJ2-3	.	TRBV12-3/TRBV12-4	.	TGTGCCAGCAGCCCAGGGGGGGCCTATACGCAGTATTTT	CASSPGGAYTQYF
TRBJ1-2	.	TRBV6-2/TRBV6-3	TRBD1	TGTGCCAGCAGCCGGACAGGGGGCGAGAGAATTAACTATGGCTACACCTTC	CASSRTGGERINYGYTF
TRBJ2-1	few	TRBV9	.	TGTGCCAGCAGCCAGGGGGGGGGCGGTCTATACAATGAGCAGTTCTTC	CASSQGGGGLYNEQFF
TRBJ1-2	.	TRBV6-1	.	TGTGCCAGCGCAGAGGGGGGAAAGGGGTATGGCTACACCTTC	CASAEGGKGYGYTF
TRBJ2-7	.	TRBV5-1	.	TGCGCCAGCAGCAAGGGGTCCTACTACGAGCAGTACTTC	CASSKGSYYEQYF
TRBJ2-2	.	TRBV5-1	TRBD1	TGCGCCAGCAGCTCAATCACAGGGGCCGGCGGCGGGGAGCTGTTTTTT	CASSSITGAGGGELFF
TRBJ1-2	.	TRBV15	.	TGTGCCACCAGCAGAGATAGTTTTTCAGGGGATAATGGCTACACCTTC	CATSRDSFSGDNGYTF
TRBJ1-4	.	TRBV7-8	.	TGTGCCAGCAGCGGGGCAGGGATCCAGATGAATGAAAAACTGTTTTTT	CASSGAGIQMNEKLFF
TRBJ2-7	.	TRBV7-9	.	TGTGCCAGCAGCGTATCCGGGAGTTACTACGAGCAGTACTTC	CASSVSGSYYEQYF
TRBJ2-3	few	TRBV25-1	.	TGTGCCAGCAGTGGTCCACAGGACACACCGGGAGATACGCAGTATTTT	CASSGPQDTPGDTQYF
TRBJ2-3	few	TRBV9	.	TGTGCCAGCAGCGTAAGGTTGACAGATACGCAGTATTTT	CASSVRLTDTQYF
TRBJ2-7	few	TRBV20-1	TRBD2	TGCAGTGCAACCGGGACTAGACTCTACGAGCAGTACTTC	CSATGTRLYEQYF
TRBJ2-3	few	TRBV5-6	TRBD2	TGTGCTACCGGGACTAGCGGGGGTGGCGGCACAGATACGCAGTATTTT	CATGTSGGGGTDTQYF
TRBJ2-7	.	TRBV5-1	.	TGCGCCAGCAGCTGGGGCAGGGCAACCTACGAGCAGTACTTC	CASSWGRATYEQYF
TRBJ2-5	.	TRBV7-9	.	TGTGCCAGCAGCTTTAATTTAAGGGTCGAGTGGGAGACCCAGTACTTC	CASSFNLRVEWETQYF
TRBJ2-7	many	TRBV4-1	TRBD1	TGCGCCAGCAGCCAAGCGGGACAGGGGGCGGGCGAGCAGTACTTC	CASSQAGQGAGEQYF
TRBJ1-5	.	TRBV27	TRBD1	TGTGCCAGCAGTTTACGCTCCGGGACAGGGGGTAGTGGCAATCAGCCCCAGCATTTT	CASSLRSGTGGSGNQPQHF
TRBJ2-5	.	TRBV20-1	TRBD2	TGCAGTGCTTGGATGGCGGGAGGAGTATCAGAGACCCAGTACTTC	CSAWMAGGVSETQYF
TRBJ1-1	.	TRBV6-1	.	TGTGCCAGCAAAGGGCAGGGAAAATCGAACACTGAAGCTTTCTTT	CASKGQGKSNTEAFF
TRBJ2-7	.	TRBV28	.	TGTGCCAGCAGTCAAGAGCTCGGGGAGAGGAGATACGAGCAGTACTTC	CASSQELGERRYEQYF
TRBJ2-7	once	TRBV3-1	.	TGTGCCAGCAGCCAGGGAGCTGGGTTCGTCTACGAGCAGTACTTC	CASSQGAGFVYEQYF
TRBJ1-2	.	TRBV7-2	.	TGTGCCAGCAGCGGGGGGGAGGGCTACACCTTC	CASSGGEGYTF
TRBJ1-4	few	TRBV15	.	TGTGCCACCAGCAGAGATCAGGGGCAGGGTGGTGAAAAACTGTTTTTT	CATSRDQGQGGEKLFF
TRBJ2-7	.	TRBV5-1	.	TGCGCCAGCAGCGCTGATAGGGCCCTCCGCGAGCAGTACTTC	CASSADRALREQYF
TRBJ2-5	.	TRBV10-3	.	TGTGCCACCCAGTCGGTCGAGGAGACCCAGTACTTC	CATQSVEETQYF
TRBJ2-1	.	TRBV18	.	TGTGCCAGCTCACCGTCCTCCGGGTCCTCCTGCAATGAGCAGTTCTTC	CASSPSSGSSCNEQFF
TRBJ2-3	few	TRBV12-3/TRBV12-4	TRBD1	TGTGCCAGCAGTTTGGACAGGGGTAACACAGATACGCAGTATTTT	CASSLDRGNTDTQYF
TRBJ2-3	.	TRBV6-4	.	TGTGCCAGCAGTGAGGAGGTCGGGGGTACGCAGTATTTT	CASSEEVGGTQYF
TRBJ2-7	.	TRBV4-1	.	TGCGCCAGCAGCCACGCAGTTACGCAACCCTACGAGCAGTACTTC	CASSHAVTQPYEQYF
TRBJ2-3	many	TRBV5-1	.	TGCGCCAGCAGCTTGGCCTCAGATACGCAGTATTTT	CASSLASDTQYF
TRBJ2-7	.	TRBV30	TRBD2	TGTGCCTGGAGTATGGCGGGGGCCTACGAGCAGTACTTC	CAWSMAGAYEQYF
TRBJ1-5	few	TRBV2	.	TGTGCCATCGGACTGGAGGGAGGGAATCAGCCCCAGCATTTT	CAIGLEGGNQPQHF
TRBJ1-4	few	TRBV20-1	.	TGCAGTGCGACGGTCGGGGAAGAGGAAAAACTGTTTTTT	CSATVGEEEKLFF
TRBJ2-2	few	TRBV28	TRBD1	TGTGCCAGCAGACCTAGGACAGGTCTCTTCGGGGAGCTGTTTTTT	CASRPRTGLFGELFF
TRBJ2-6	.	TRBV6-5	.	TGTGCCAGCAGCCGGTTCTCTGGGGCCAACGTCCTGACTTTC	CASSRFSGANVLTF
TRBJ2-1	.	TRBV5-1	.	TGCGCCAGCACCGCAGGGAGCAATGAGCAGTTCTTC	CASTAGSNEQFF